Below are 18 T cell receptor beta chains sequenced from a single sample in a study of cytomegalovirus exposure and HLA in healthy donors. The primer mix had 60 Vbeta and 13 Jbeta primers. TCRdb's table, derived via immunoSEQ multiplex PCR, lists solely in-frame clones and lacks some. In the table there are about 130,000 clones, around four fifths of which are singletons. The sample comprised PBMCs. Every receptor here comes from a woman aged 40 to 49 in good health and CMV-seropositive.

This CDR3 is CASRGLPGDWYEQYF. In nucleotides, the CDR3 is TGTGCCAGCAGGGGACTTCCGGGAGATTGGTACGAGCAGTACTTC. The chain employs TRBV5-6 and TRBJ2-7, with D possibly TRBD2 on 6 matching bases. The CDR3 has 15 amino acids. The germline V and J ends were trimmed by 5 bases and 4 bases, with 19 bases remaining between them. Germline assignment: CDR1 SGHDT and CDR2 YYEEEE. The full variable domain, completed using reference TRBV5-6 and TRBJ2-7, is DAGVTQSPTHLIKTRGQQVTLRCSPKSGHDTVSWYQQALGQGPQFIFQYYEEEERQRGNFPDRFSGHQFPNYSSELNVNALLLGDSALYLCASRGLPGDWYEQYFGPGTRLTVT.

The V call is TRBV19, the J call TRBJ1-1; 11 bases map to TRBD1. Germline values: CDR1 LNHDA, CDR2 SQIVND (reference sequence). J gave up 7 bases and V 1 base, and 5 bases lay outside the gene matches. The CDR3 is made up of 15 amino acids. The CDR3 DNA is TGTGCCAGTAGTATAGCCGGGACAGGGGGTATTGAAGCTTTCTTT. Its translation is CASSIAGTGGIEAFF. Full variable domain (remainder filled in from reference TRBV19 and TRBJ1-1): DGGITQSPKYLFRKEGQNVTLSCEQNLNHDAMYWYRQDPGQGLRLIYYSQIVNDFQKGDIAEGYSVSREKKESFPLTVTSAQKNPTAFYLCASSIAGTGGIEAFFGQGTRLTVV.

This sequence joins TRBV5-1 and TRBJ2-3; 8 nucleotides match TRBD2. V shed 3 bases, J shed 1 base, and the junction held 1 base outside the gene matches. The length of the CDR3 is 14 residues. Germline V CDR1 and CDR2: SGHRS, YFSETQ. CDR3 sequence reads: CASSSTSGTDTQYF. In nucleotides, the CDR3 is TGCGCCAGCAGCTCGACTAGCGGCACAGATACGCAGTATTTT.

This chain uses TRBV9 with TRBJ1-2; no clear D gene. V dropped 3 bases and J dropped 3 bases, with 24 bases sitting between them. The CDR3 sequence is 18 residues long. Germline CDR1 SGDLS, CDR2 YYNGEE. CDR3 loop: CASSGAPPGEAIYYGYTF. CDR3 DNA sequence: TGTGCCAGCAGCGGAGCCCCCCCGGGTGAGGCGATATACTATGGCTACACCTTC. Drawing the rest from reference TRBV9 and TRBJ1-2, the complete variable domain is DSGVTQTPKHLITATGQRVTLRCSPRSGDLSVYWYQQSLDQGLQFLIQYYNGEERAKGNILERFSAQQFPDLHSELNLSSLELGDSALYFCASSGAPPGEAIYYGYTFGSGTRLTVV.

Concerning this clone itself: Sequence at one end of the junction differs from germline and may be a read error. V is TRBV7-6 and J is TRBJ1-5; possible D gene TRBD1, 6 bases. Germline loops: CDR1 SGHVS, CDR2 FNYEAQ. The CDR3 runs 13 residues. The CDR3: CASNLGGGQPQHF. The CDR3 DNA is TGTGCCAGCAACTTAGGGGGGGGTCAGCCCCAGCATTTT.

CDR3 nucleotide sequence: TGTGCCAGCAGCTTAACGTTACTAAGCGGGGGCACAGATACGCAGTATTTT. It translates to CASSLTLLSGGTDTQYF. The chain is built from TRBV7-3 and TRBJ2-3, with 7 nucleotides matching TRBD2. The germline gives CDR1 SGHTA, CDR2 FQGTGA. This CDR3 comprises 17 residues. The J segment lost 1 base and the V segment lost 0 bases, leaving 7 bases of the junction unmatched. The entire variable domain, with the rest obtained from reference TRBV7-3 and TRBJ2-3, is as follows: GAGVSQTPSNKVTEKGKYVELRCDPISGHTALYWYRQSLGQGPEFLIYFQGTGAADDSGLPNDRFFAVRPEGSVSTLKIQRTERGDSAVYLCASSLTLLSGGTDTQYFGPGTRLTVL.

This chain uses TRBV13 with TRBJ1-4; TRBD1 aligns across 9 bases. The junction had 12 bases not matched to a gene; V was cut back by 5 bases and J by 8 bases. CDR1 PRHDT and CDR2 FYEKMQ come from the germline V gene (reference sequence). There are 16 residues in the CDR3. The CDR3 region is CASSEKTGTGREKLFF. CDR3 coding DNA: TGTGCCAGCAGCGAGAAAACCGGGACAGGGCGGGAAAAACTGTTTTTT.

This clone was detected a few times. This sequence joins TRBV27 and TRBJ2-7; TRBD2 aligns across 9 bases. The CDR3 contains 15 residues. Germline V gives CDR1 MNHEY, CDR2 SMNVEV (reference sequence). The V gene end was trimmed by 6 bases and the J gene end by 5 bases; junction bases not matched to a gene: 11. The chain's CDR3 is CASSRYSGSVDEQYF. DNA for the CDR3: TGTGCCAGCAGCCGGTATAGCGGGAGCGTCGACGAGCAGTACTTC.

The rearrangement joins TRBV9 to TRBJ1-4, with TRBD1 as a possible D gene (5 bases). Deletions cut 0 bases from V and 8 bases from J, with 11 bases between. The CDR3 contains 14 residues. In germline, CDR1 is SGDLS, CDR2 YYNGEE. This CDR3 reads CASSVEGAGEKLFF. The CDR3 nucleotides read TGTGCCAGCAGCGTAGAAGGGGCTGGCGAAAAACTGTTTTTT. The entire variable domain, with the rest obtained from reference TRBV9 and TRBJ1-4, is as follows: DSGVTQTPKHLITATGQRVTLRCSPRSGDLSVYWYQQSLDQGLQFLIQYYNGEERAKGNILERFSAQQFPDLHSELNLSSLELGDSALYFCASSVEGAGEKLFFGSGTQLSVL.

This sequence joins TRBV10-3 and TRBJ2-3; maybe TRBD2 (5 bases). The CDR3 contains 15 residues. The V gene lost 3 bases and the J gene lost 6 bases, with 16 bases spanning the gap. Germline V gives CDR1 ENHRY, CDR2 SYGVKD. As DNA, the CDR3 is TGTGCCATCAGTGATTTCGCGGGCCCCGGTGATACGCAGTATTTT. Translating gives CAISDFAGPGDTQYF.

In regard to this clone: In the same sample, other DNA sequences code for this CDR3. The V gene is TRBV27, the J gene TRBJ2-2; no firm D call. Germline CDR1 is MNHEY and CDR2 is SMNVEV (reference sequence). The CDR3 has 15 amino acids. The V end lost 1 base, the J end lost 1 base, and 7 bases lay between the germline ends. The CDR3 protein is CASSLFAGNTGELFF. The CDR3 DNA sequence: TGTGCCAGCAGTTTATTTGCAGGGAACACCGGGGAGCTGTTTTTT.

The chain uses TRBV5-1 and TRBJ1-6; the D gene is possibly TRBD1 (6 bases). Germline values: CDR1 SGHRS, CDR2 YFSETQ. CDR3 length: 15 residues. The V end lost 7 bases, the J end lost 0 bases, and 11 bases lay between the germline ends. The CDR3 loop reads CASRTASSYNSPLHF. The CDR3 region has the DNA TGCGCCAGCCGGACAGCGAGCTCCTATAATTCACCCCTCCACTTT.

J is TRBJ2-1 and V is TRBV30; weak D call: TRBD1 (6 bases). The CDR3 runs 11 residues. Germline V gene sequence: CDR1 GTSNPN, CDR2 SVGIG (reference sequence). The ends were cut back, 5 bases at V and 13 bases at J, with 15 bases in the middle. The CDR3 DNA follows: TGTGCCTGGGCTGGTGGGGGCCGTCAGTTCTTC. Translated, it gives CAWAGGGRQFF.

This sequence joins TRBV29-1 and TRBJ2-1; 8 bases are a match to TRBD2. Germline CDR1 SQVTM, CDR2 ANQGSEA. The CDR3 runs 16 residues. After removal of 4 bases from V and 9 bases from J, the junction contained 17 bases not matched to a gene. CDR3 in DNA: TGCAGCGTTGGGGCTAGTCCCGGACTAGCACTCGGTGAGCAGTTCTTC. Encoded protein: CSVGASPGLALGEQFF.

This chain links TRBV5-1 with TRBJ2-5, with 9 bases identical to TRBD1. The length of the CDR3 is 13 residues. From germline, CDR1 is SGHRS and CDR2 YFSETQ. Unmatched junction bases numbered 3, after V lost 4 bases and J lost 5 bases. CDR3 DNA: TGCGCCAGCAGCACAGGGGGCTTTGAGACCCAGTACTTC. As protein: CASSTGGFETQYF.

The V call is TRBV5-1, the J call TRBJ2-7, with TRBD1 identical over 10 bases. Germline-derived CDR1 and CDR2 are SGHRS and YFSETQ. This CDR3 is built from 16 residues. The V gene end was trimmed by 0 bases and the J gene end by 5 bases; junction bases not matched to a gene: 8. The CDR3 loop reads CASSLVPPGQGNEQYF. For the CDR3, the DNA is TGCGCCAGCAGCTTGGTTCCTCCGGGACAGGGGAACGAGCAGTACTTC.

The chain combines TRBV28 with TRBJ1-1; D unresolved. V lost 4 bases and J 8 bases, leaving 8 bases between the germline ends. The CDR3 extends over 11 amino acids. CDR1 MDHEN and CDR2 SYDVKM come from the germline V gene. This CDR3 reads CASSSSGEAFF. As DNA, the CDR3 is TGTGCCAGCAGTTCCTCGGGGGAAGCTTTCTTT. Combining the CDR3 with reference TRBV28 and TRBJ1-1 gives the whole variable domain DVKVTQSSRYLVKRTGEKVFLECVQDMDHENMFWYRQDPGLGLRLIYFSYDVKMKEKGDIPEGYSVSREKKERFSLILESASTNQTSMYLCASSSSGEAFFGQGTRLTVV.

In regard to this clone: The same CDR3 arises from other DNA sequences in this sample as well. This chain connects TRBV13 to TRBJ1-4; D perhaps matches TRBD1 (6 bases). Trimming cost V 4 bases and J 2 bases, with 14 bases left between them. Germline CDR1 reads PRHDT; CDR2 reads FYEKMQ (reference sequence). This CDR3 is built from 16 residues. The CDR3 here is CASSSRQVATNEKLFF. The DNA for the CDR3 is TGTGCCAGCAGCTCCCGACAGGTAGCGACTAATGAAAAACTGTTTTTT.